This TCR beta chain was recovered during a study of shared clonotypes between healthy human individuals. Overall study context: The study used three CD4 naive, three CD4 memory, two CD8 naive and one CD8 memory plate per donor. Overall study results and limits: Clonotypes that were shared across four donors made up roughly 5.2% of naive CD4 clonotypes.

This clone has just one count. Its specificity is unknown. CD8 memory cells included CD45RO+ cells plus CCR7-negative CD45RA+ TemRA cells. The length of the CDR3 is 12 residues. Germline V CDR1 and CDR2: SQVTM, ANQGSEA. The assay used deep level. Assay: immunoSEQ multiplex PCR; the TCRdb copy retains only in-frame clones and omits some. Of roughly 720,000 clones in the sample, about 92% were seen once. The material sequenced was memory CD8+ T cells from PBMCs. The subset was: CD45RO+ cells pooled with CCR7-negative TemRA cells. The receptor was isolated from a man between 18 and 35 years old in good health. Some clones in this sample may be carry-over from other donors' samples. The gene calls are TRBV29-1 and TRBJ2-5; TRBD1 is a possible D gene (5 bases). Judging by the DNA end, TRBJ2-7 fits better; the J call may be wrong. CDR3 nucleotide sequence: TGCAGCGTTGTAGGGGTAGCCTACGAGCAGTACTTC. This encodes CSVVGVAYEQYF.